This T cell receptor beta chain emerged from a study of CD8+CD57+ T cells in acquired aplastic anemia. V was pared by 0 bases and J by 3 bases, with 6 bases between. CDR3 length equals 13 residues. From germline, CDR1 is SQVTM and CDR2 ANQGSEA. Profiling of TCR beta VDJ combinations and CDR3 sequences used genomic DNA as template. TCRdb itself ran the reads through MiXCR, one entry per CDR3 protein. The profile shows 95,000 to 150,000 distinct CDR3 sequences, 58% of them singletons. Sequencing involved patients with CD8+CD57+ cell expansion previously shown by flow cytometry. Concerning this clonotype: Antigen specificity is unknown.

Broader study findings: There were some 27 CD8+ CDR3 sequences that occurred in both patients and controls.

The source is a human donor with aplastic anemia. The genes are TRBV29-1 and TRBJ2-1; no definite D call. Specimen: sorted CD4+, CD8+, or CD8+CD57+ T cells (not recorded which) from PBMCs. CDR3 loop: CSVEEHNYNEQFF. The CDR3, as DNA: TGCAGCGTTGAAGAGCATAACTACAATGAGCAGTTCTTC.